This TCR beta chain was identified during a study of OX40 agonist ivuxolimab in advanced cancers. The germline V gene encodes CDR1 KGHSH and CDR2 LQKENI. The CDR3 has 13 amino acids. The V gene lost 2 bases and the J gene lost 5 bases, with 7 bases spanning the gap. The table came from immunoSEQ multiplex PCR; TCRdb's copy has only in-frame clones and leaves some out. The sample contains about 82,000 clones, approximately 87% of which appear only once. The rearrangement links TRBV18 to TRBJ1-5; D unresolved. The receptor was isolated from an adult with an advanced solid tumor such as melanoma, head and neck, liver or kidney cancer. Sample: CD4+ or CD8+ T cells sorted from blood, taken in a trial of the OX40 agonist ivuxolimab. CDR3 DNA: TGTGCCAGCTCACCAGGGTTTGATCAGCCCCAGCATTTT. Translating it yields CASSPGFDQPQHF.